This entry concerns a single T cell receptor beta chain. These data originate in a study of blood T cell repertoires in COVID-19. From germline, CDR1 is SGHRS and CDR2 YFSETQ. This CDR3 has 13 residues. Trimming removed 3 bases from V and 5 bases from J, with 9 bases in between. The table came from immunoSEQ multiplex PCR; TCRdb's copy has only in-frame clones and leaves some out. The data contain around 150,000 clones, 75% to 80% of them singletons. J is TRBJ1-5 and V is TRBV5-1; perhaps TRBD1 as D (5 bases). The sample was PBMCs or T cells enriched from blood (not recorded which). The sequence was obtained from a woman between 45 and 65 years old who had recovered from COVID-19. The CDR3 region has the DNA TGCGCCAGCAGCTCCCAGGGCGATCAGCCCCAGCATTTT. Encoded protein: CASSSQGDQPQHF.